This paragraph covers one T cell receptor (beta chain) sequence. Its antigen is not identified. Other DNA sequences of this sample code for an identical CDR3. Sequenced by immunoSEQ multiplex PCR; TCRdb stores in-frame clones only, minus some. The table lists about 42,000 clones, about 85% of them singletons. V was clipped by 2 bases and J by 3 bases; unmatched bases: 4. CDR1 is LNHNV, CDR2 YYDKDF, per germline (reference sequence). This CDR3 region has 15 residues. The data were obtained in a study of lymphopenia after photon versus proton radiotherapy. Findings of the study overall: Relative stability marked proton patients; photon patients lost diversity and naive cells. Only patients who died were analyzed for survival; proton advantage is unproven.

The chain employs TRBV15 and TRBJ2-7; 10 positions match TRBD1. This clonotype originated in a woman between 65 and 79 years old with pancreatic cancer. Sample: peripheral blood, taken from a patient treated with proton-based radiotherapy. CDR3 coding DNA: TGTGCCACCAGCAGAACCGGGACAGGGGTCTACGAGCAGTACTTC. It translates to CATSRTGTGVYEQYF.